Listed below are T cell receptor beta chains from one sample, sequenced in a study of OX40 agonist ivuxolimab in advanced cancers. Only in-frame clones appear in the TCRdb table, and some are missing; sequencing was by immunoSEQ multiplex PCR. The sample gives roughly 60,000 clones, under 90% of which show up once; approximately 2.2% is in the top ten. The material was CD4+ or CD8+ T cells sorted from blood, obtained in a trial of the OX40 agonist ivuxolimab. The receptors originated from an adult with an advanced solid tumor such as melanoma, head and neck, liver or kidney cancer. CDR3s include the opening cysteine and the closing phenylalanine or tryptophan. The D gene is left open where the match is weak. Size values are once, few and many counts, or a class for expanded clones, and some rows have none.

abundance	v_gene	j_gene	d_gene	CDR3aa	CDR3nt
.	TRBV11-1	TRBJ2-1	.	CASSFSVSSYNEQFF	TGTGCCAGCAGCTTTAGCGTCAGCTCCTACAATGAGCAGTTCTTC
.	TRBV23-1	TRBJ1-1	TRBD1	CASSQDGRGPPGRNTEAFF	TGCGCCAGCAGTCAAGACGGGAGGGGGCCCCCGGGGAGGAACACTGAAGCTTTCTTT
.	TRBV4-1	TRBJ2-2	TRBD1	CASSRRTGTGELFF	TGCGCCAGCAGCCGAAGGACAGGTACCGGGGAGCTGTTTTTT
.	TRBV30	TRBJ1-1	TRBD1	CAWMGQSNTEAFF	TGTGCCTGGATGGGACAGTCGAACACTGAAGCTTTCTTT
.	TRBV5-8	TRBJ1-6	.	CASSLPGVGNSPLHF	TGTGCCAGCAGCTTGCCGGGGGTGGGGAATTCACCCCTCCACTTT
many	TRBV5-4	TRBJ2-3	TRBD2	CASSIAGVADTQYF	TGTGCCAGCAGCATAGCGGGGGTAGCAGATACGCAGTATTTT
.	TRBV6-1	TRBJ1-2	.	CASSERPNYGYTF	TGTGCCAGCAGTGAACGTCCTAACTATGGCTACACCTTC
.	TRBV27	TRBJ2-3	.	CASRKRGYTQYF	TGTGCCAGCAGGAAACGCGGGTATACGCAGTATTTT
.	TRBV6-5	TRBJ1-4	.	CASSSGATNEKLFF	TGTGCCAGCAGCTCGGGGGCGACTAATGAAAAACTGTTTTTT
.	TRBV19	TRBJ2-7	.	CASSAVEYEQYF	TGTGCCAGTAGTGCAGTGGAATACGAGCAGTACTTC
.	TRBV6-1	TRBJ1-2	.	CASSETGRGYTF	TGTGCCAGCAGTGAAACAGGGAGGGGCTACACCTTC
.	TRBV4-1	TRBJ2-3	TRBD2	CASSQQVLARGDTQYF	TGCGCCAGCAGCCAGCAAGTACTAGCGAGGGGAGATACGCAGTATTTT
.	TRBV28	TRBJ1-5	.	CASRSGNLQPQHF	TGTGCCAGCCGTTCGGGGAACCTCCAGCCCCAGCATTTT
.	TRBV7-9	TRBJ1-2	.	CASSTRQQQGVGYGYTF	TGTGCCAGCAGCACCCGGCAGCAACAGGGTGTAGGCTATGGCTACACCTTC
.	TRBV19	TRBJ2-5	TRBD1	CASSTGTGEGETQYF	TGTGCCAGTAGTACCGGGACAGGGGAGGGGGAGACCCAGTACTTC
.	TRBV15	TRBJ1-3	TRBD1	CATSRRLTGASGNTIYF	TGTGCCACCAGCAGAAGACTAACAGGGGCTTCTGGAAACACCATATATTTT
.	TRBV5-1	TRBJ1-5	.	CASSLLGASNQPQHF	TGCGCCAGCAGCTTGTTGGGGGCGAGCAATCAGCCCCAGCATTTT
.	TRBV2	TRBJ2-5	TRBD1	CASIRDREGETQYF	TGTGCCAGCATCCGGGACAGGGAGGGGGAGACCCAGTACTTC
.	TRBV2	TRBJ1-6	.	CASSNTGQHNSPLHF	TGTGCCAGCAGTAACACAGGACAGCATAATTCACCCCTCCACTTT
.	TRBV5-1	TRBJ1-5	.	CASSFDSGSNQPQHF	TGCGCCAGCAGCTTTGACAGCGGTAGCAATCAGCCCCAGCATTTT
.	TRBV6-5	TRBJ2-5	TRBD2	CASSFGGSGGPETQYF	TGTGCCAGCAGTTTTGGGGGTAGCGGGGGCCCGGAGACCCAGTACTTC
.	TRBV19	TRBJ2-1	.	CASSMWSGVLFNEQFF	TGTGCCAGTAGTATGTGGTCAGGGGTTCTCTTCAATGAGCAGTTCTTC
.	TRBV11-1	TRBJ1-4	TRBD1	CASSHRTGNEKLFF	TGTGCCAGCAGCCACCGGACAGGGAATGAAAAACTGTTTTTT
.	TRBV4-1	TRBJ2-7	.	CASSQANTGSGEQYF	TGCGCCAGCAGCCAGGCTAATACAGGGTCTGGGGAGCAGTACTTC
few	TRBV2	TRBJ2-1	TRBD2	CASRPGGNNEQFF	TGTGCCAGCAGGCCGGGGGGAAACAATGAGCAGTTCTTC
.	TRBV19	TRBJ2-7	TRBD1	CASSLRQGAGEQYF	TGTGCCAGTAGTCTAAGACAGGGGGCGGGCGAGCAGTACTTC
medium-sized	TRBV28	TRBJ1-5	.	CAGAGGLGLGSNQPQHF	TGTGCCGGGGCCGGGGGATTAGGACTCGGAAGCAATCAGCCCCAGCATTTT
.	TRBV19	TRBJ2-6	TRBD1	CAKDRGRGGANVLTF	TGTGCCAAAGACAGGGGGCGGGGTGGGGCCAACGTCCTGACTTTC
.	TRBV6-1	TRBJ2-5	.	CASSEVGGETQYF	TGTGCCAGCAGTGAAGTTGGGGGGGAGACCCAGTACTTC
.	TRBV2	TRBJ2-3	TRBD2	CASMREFSTDTQYF	TGTGCCAGCATGCGGGAGTTTAGCACAGATACGCAGTATTTT
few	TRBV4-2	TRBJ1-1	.	CASSQDGASWAFF	TGTGCCAGCAGCCAAGATGGGGCCTCGTGGGCTTTCTTT
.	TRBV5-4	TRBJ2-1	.	CASSLEREQFF	TGTGCCAGCAGCTTGGAGAGAGAGCAGTTCTTC
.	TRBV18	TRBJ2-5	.	CASSLKDRAQETQYF	TGTGCCAGCTCTCTCAAGGACAGAGCCCAAGAGACCCAGTACTTC
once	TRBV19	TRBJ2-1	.	CASSIERGSKFF	TGTGCCAGTAGTATAGAACGAGGTAGTAAGTTCTTC
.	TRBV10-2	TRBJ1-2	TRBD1	CAEGKDRIPF	TGCGCCGAGGGCAAGGACAGGATCCCCTTC
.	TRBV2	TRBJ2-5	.	CASMGGGAETQYF	TGTGCCAGCATGGGAGGGGGGGCTGAGACCCAGTACTTC
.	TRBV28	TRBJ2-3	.	CAIVAGSSSTDTQYF	TGTGCCATCGTCGCTGGGAGCTCTAGCACAGATACGCAGTATTTT
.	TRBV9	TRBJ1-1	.	CASSARDTEAFF	TGTGCCAGCAGCGCGCGGGACACTGAAGCTTTCTTT
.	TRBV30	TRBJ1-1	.	CAWTSIGYRENTEAFF	TGTGCCTGGACGTCGATCGGTTACAGGGAGAACACTGAAGCTTTCTTT
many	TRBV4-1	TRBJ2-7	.	CASSQPPRGRDYEQYF	TGCGCCAGCAGCCAACCGCCCAGGGGCCGAGACTACGAGCAGTACTTC
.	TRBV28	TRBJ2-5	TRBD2	CASSPYVGLAGISLETQYF	TGTGCCAGCAGCCCATATGTTGGACTAGCGGGTATTAGTCTGGAGACCCAGTACTTC
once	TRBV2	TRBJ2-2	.	CASRAGELFF	TGTGCCAGCAGAGCCGGGGAGCTGTTTTTT
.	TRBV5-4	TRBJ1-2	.	CASSNDGYGYTF	TGTGCCAGCAGCAATGACGGCTATGGCTACACCTTC
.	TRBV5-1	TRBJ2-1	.	CASSLGQAYNEQFF	TGCGCCAGCAGCTTGGGACAGGCCTACAATGAGCAGTTCTTC
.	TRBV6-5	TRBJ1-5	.	CASSESIGNQPQHF	TGTGCCAGCAGTGAATCTATTGGCAATCAGCCCCAGCATTTT
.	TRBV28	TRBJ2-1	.	CASSLPPNEQFF	TGTGCCAGCAGTTTACCCCCCAATGAGCAGTTCTTC
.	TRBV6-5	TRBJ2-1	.	CASSYRGSYNEQFF	TGTGCCAGCAGTTACAGGGGTTCCTACAATGAGCAGTTCTTC
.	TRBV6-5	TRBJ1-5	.	CASSYSPGRDQPQHF	TGTGCCAGCAGTTACTCGCCAGGGAGGGATCAGCCCCAGCATTTT
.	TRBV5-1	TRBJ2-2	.	CASSVGDSTGELFF	TGCGCCAGCAGCGTGGGGGACTCCACCGGGGAGCTGTTTTTT
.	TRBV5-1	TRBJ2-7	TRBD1	CASSLGQGARGEQYF	TGCGCCAGCAGCTTGGGGCAGGGGGCTAGAGGCGAGCAGTACTTC
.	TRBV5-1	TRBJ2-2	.	CASGGSETAIVSLNTGELFF	TGCGCCAGCGGGGGATCGGAGACAGCCATCGTTTCATTGAACACCGGGGAGCTGTTTTTT
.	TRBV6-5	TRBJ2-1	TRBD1	CASSYVGQNFNEQFF	TGTGCCAGCAGTTACGTGGGACAGAATTTCAATGAGCAGTTCTTC
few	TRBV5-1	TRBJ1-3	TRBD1	CASSPRTGSGNTIYF	TGCGCCAGCAGCCCCCGGACAGGGTCCGGGAACACCATATATTTT
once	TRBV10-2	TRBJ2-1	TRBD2	CASNRLAGNNEQFF	TGCGCCAGCAACAGACTAGCGGGAAACAATGAGCAGTTCTTC
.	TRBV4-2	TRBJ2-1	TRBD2	CASSLTPRGSSYNEQFF	TGTGCCAGCAGCCTCACCCCGCGGGGGAGCTCCTACAATGAGCAGTTCTTC
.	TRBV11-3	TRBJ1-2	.	CASSNRGGAFHTF	TGTGCCAGCAGCAATCGAGGGGGGGCTTTCCACACCTTC
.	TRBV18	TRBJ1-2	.	CASSPQDTAYGYTF	TGTGCCAGCTCACCACAGGACACAGCCTATGGCTACACCTTC